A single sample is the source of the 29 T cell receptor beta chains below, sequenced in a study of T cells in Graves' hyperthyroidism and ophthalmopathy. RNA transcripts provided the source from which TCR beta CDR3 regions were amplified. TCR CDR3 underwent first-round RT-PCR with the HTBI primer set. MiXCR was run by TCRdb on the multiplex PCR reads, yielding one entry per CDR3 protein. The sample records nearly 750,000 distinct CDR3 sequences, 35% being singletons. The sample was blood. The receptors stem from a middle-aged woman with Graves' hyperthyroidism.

CDR3 nucleotides: TGTGCAGTAAAGGACAGGGGAAGGCACGGCTACACCTTC. It is translated as CAVKDRGRHGYTF. The chain combines TRBV7-9 with TRBJ1-2, with 9 positions matching TRBD1. This CDR3 region has 13 residues. Germline assignment: CDR1 SEHNR and CDR2 FQNEAQ (reference sequence).

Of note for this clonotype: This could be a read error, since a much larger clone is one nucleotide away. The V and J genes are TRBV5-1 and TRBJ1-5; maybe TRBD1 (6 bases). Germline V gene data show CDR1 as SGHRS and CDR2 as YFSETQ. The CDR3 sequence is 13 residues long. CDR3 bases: TGCGCCAGCAGCCAGGGGTACAATCAGCCCCGGCATTTT. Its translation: CASSQGYNQPRHF.

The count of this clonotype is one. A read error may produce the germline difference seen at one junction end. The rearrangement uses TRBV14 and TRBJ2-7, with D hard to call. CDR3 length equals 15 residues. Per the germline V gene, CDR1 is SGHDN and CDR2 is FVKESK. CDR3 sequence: CASSQEFLRSYEQYF. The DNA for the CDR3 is TGCGCCAGCAGCCAAGAGTTCCTTAGGAGCTACGAGCAGTACTTC.

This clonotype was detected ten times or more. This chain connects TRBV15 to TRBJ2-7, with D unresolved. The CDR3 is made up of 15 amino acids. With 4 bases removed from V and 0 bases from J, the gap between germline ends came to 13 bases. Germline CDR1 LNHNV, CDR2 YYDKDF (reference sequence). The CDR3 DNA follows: TGTGCCACCAGCATCGGCCGTTCGAGCTCCTACGAGCAGTACTTC. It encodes CATSIGRSSSYEQYF.

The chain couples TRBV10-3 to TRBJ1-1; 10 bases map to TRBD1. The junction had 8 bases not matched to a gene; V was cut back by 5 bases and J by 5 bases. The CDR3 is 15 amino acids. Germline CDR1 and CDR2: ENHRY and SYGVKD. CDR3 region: CAISLADRGRTEAFF. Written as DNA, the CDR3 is TGTGCCATCAGTCTTGCGGACAGGGGGAGGACTGAAGCTTTCTTT.

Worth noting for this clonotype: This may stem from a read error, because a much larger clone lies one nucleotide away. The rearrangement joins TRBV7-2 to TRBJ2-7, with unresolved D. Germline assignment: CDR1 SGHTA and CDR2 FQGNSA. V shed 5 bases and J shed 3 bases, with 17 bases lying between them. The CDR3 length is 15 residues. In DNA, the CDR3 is TGTGCCAGCAGCCCCAGTACATGGAGCTACTACGAGCAGTACTTC. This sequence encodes CASSPSTWSYYEQYF. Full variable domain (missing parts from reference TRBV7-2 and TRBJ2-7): GAGVSQSPSNKVTEKGKDVELRCDPISGHTALYWYRQSLGQGLEFLIYFQGNSAPDKSGLPSDRFSAERTGGSVSTLTIQRTQQEDSAVYLCASSPSTWSYYEQYFGPGTRLTVT.

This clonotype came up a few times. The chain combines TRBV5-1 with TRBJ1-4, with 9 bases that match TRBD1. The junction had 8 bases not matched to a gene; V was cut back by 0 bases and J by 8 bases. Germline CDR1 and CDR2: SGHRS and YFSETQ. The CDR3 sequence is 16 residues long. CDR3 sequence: CASSLGANRGLEKLFF. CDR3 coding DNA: TGCGCCAGCAGCTTGGGAGCTAACAGGGGGCTGGAAAAACTGTTTTTT.

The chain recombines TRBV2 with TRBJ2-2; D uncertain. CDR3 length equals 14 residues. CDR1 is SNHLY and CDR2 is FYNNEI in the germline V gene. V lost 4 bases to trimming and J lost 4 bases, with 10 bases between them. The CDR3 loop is CASSAGYSTGELFF. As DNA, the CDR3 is TGTGCCAGCAGTGCCGGGTATAGCACCGGGGAGCTGTTTTTT.

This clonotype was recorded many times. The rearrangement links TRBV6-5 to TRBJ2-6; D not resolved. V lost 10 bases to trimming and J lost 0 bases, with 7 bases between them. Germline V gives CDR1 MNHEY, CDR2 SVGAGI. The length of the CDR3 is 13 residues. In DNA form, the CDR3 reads TGTGCCACCCAGCGCTCTGGGGCCAACGTCCTGACTTTC. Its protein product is CATQRSGANVLTF.

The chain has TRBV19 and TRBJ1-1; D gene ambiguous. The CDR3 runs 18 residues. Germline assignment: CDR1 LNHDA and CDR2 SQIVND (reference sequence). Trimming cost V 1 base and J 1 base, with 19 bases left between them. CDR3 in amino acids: CASSIGGGYYRGNTEAFF. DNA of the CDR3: TGTGCCAGTAGTATAGGCGGCGGATATTATAGAGGGAACACTGAAGCTTTCTTT. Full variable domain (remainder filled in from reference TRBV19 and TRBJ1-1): DGGITQSPKYLFRKEGQNVTLSCEQNLNHDAMYWYRQDPGQGLRLIYYSQIVNDFQKGDIAEGYSVSREKKESFPLTVTSAQKNPTAFYLCASSIGGGYYRGNTEAFFGQGTRLTVV.

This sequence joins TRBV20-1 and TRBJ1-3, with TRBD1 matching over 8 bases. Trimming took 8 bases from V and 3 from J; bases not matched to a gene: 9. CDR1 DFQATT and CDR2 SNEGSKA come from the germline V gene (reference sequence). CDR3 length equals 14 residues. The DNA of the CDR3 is TGCAGTAAAAACGGACAGGGCTATGGAAACACCATATATTTT. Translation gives CSKNGQGYGNTIYF.

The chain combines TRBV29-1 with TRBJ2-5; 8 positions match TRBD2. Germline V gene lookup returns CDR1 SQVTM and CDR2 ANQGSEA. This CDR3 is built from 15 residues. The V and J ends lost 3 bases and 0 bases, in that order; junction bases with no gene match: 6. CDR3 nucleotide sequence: TGCAGCGTTGACGACGGGGGGGAGTACCAAGAGACCCAGTACTTC. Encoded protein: CSVDDGGEYQETQYF.

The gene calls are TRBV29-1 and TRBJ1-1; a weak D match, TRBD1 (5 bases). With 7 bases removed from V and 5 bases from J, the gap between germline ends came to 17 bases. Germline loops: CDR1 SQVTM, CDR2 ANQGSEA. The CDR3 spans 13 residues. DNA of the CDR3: TGCAGCGGCACCGGGACGGTGGGTACTGAAGCTTTCTTT. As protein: CSGTGTVGTEAFF.

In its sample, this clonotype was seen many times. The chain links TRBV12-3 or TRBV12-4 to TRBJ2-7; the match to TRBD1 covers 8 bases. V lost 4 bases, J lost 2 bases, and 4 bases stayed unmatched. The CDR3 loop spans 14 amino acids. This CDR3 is CASSWDRSAYEQYF. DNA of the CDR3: TGTGCCAGCAGTTGGGACAGGTCAGCCTACGAGCAGTACTTC.

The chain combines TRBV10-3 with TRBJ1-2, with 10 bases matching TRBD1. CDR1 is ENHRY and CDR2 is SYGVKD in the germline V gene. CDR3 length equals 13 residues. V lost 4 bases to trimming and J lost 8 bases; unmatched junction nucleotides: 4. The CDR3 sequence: CAISVRDRGGYTF. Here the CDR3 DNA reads TGTGCCATCAGTGTCCGGGACAGGGGAGGCTACACCTTC.

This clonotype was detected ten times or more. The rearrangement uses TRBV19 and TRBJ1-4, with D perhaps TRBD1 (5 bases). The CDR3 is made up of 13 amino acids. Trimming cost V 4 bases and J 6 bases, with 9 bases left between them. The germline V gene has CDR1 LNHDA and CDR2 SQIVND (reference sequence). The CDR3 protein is CASSRLTDEKLFF. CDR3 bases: TGTGCCAGTAGTAGACTGACAGATGAAAAACTGTTTTTT.

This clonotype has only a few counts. The CDR3 region is CASSLVLSGGYLYSGNTIYF. CDR3 bases: TGTGCCAGCAGCTTAGTGTTGTCAGGGGGATACCTATACTCTGGAAACACCATATATTTT. The V gene is TRBV7-2, the J gene TRBJ1-3, with 7 positions matching TRBD1. Trimming cost V 1 base and J 0 bases; bases outside gene matches: 15. CDR3 length: 20 amino acids. Germline loops: CDR1 SGHTA, CDR2 FQGNSA.

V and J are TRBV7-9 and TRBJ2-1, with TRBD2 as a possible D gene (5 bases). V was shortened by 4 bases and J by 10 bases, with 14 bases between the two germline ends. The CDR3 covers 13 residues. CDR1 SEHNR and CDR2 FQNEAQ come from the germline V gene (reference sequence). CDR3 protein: CASSWEPPGEQFF. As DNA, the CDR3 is TGTGCCAGCAGCTGGGAGCCGCCGGGGGAGCAGTTCTTC.

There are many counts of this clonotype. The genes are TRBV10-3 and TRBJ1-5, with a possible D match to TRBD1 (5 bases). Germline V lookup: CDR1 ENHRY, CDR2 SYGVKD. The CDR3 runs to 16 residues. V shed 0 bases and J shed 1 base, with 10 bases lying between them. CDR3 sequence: CAISESGDRSNQPQHF. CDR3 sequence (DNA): TGTGCCATCAGTGAGTCGGGAGACAGAAGCAATCAGCCCCAGCATTTT.

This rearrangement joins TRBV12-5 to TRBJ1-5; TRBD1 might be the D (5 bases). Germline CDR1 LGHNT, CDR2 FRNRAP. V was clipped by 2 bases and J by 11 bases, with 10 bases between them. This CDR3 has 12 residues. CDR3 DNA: TGTGCTAGTGGTTTGCAGGGCCAGTCCCAGCATTTT. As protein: CASGLQGQSQHF.

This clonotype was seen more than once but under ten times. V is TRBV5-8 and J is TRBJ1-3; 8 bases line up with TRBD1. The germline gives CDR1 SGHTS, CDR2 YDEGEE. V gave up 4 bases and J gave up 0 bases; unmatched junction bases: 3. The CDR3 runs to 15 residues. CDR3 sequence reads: CASSAGQDSGNTIYF. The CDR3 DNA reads TGTGCCAGCAGCGCGGGACAGGACTCTGGAAACACCATATATTTT.

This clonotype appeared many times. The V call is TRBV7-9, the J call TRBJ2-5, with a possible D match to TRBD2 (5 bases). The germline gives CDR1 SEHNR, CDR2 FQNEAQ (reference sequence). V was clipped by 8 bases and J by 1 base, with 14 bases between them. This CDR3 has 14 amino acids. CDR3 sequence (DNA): TGTGCCAGCCTGTTGGACTTATCCCAAGAGACCCAGTACTTC. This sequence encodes CASLLDLSQETQYF.

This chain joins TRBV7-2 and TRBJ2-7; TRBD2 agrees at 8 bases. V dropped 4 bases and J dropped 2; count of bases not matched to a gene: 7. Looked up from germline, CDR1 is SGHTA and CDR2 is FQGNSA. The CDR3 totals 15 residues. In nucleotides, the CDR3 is TGTGCCAGCAGCTCCATAGCGGGGCCAGCCTACGAGCAGTACTTC. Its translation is CASSSIAGPAYEQYF.

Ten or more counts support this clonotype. CDR3 amino acids: CASSGTGGPDGYTF. In DNA, the CDR3 is TGTGCCAGCAGTGGCACAGGGGGACCTGATGGCTACACCTTC. This chain uses TRBV25-1 with TRBJ1-2; 8 positions match TRBD1. The junction had 7 bases not matched to a gene; V was cut back by 4 bases and J by 6 bases. This CDR3 contains 14 residues. Germline CDR1 and CDR2: MGHDK and SYGVNS.

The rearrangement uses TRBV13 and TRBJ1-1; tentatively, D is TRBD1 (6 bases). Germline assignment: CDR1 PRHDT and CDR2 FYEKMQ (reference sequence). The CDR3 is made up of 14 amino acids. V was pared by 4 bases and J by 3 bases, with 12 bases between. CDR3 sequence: CASSSTPGDTEAFF. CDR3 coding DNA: TGTGCCAGCAGCTCTACTCCAGGGGACACTGAAGCTTTCTTT.

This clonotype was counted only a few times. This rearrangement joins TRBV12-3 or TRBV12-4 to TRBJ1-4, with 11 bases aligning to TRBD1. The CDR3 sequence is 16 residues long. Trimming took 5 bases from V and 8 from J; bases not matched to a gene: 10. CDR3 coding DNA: TGTGCCAGCAGTCGGACAGGGGGCGATATTTTCGAAAAACTGTTTTTT. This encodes CASSRTGGDIFEKLFF.

CDR3 protein: CASNLLGGAGEQYF. CDR3 bases: TGTGCCAGCAACCTACTAGGAGGGGCGGGAGAGCAGTACTTC. The chain combines TRBV6-5 with TRBJ2-7; a possible D gene is TRBD2 (6 bases). The CDR3 contains 14 residues. Germline V CDR1 and CDR2: MNHEY, SVGAGI. Trimming took 7 bases from V and 7 from J, leaving 20 bases between them.

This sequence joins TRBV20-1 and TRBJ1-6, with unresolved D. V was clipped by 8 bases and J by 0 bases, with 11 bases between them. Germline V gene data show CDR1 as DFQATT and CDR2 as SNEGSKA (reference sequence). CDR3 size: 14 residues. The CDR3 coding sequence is TGCAGTATCGCGGGGTACTCCTATAATTCACCCCTCCACTTT. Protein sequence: CSIAGYSYNSPLHF.

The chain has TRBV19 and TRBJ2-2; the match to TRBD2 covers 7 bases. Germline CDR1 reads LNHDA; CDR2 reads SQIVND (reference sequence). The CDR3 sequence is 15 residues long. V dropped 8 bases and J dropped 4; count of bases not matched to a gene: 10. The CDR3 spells CASQTSGGTTGELFF. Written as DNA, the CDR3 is TGTGCCAGTCAAACCTCGGGGGGTACCACCGGGGAGCTGTTTTTT.